The source of this T cell receptor beta chain is a study of T cells in Graves' hyperthyroidism and ophthalmopathy. V dropped 2 bases and J dropped 5 bases, with 10 bases sitting between them. The CDR3 has 14 residues. This clonotype was picked up many times. Amplified regions were TCR beta CDR3 sequences from RNA transcripts. The primer set for the first-round RT-PCR of the TCR CDR3 was HTBI. TCRdb redid the calling of the multiplex PCR reads with MiXCR, one entry per CDR3 protein. The sample records around 250,000 distinct CDR3 sequences, more than 14% being singletons. The sequenced sample was blood. The clonotype comes from a woman aged 40 to 50 with Graves' hyperthyroidism that later progressed to Graves' ophthalmopathy. The chain uses TRBV12-3 or TRBV12-4 and TRBJ1-5; possibly TRBD1 for D (6 bases). CDR3 residues: CASSLLAGDQPQHF. For the CDR3, the DNA is TGTGCCAGCAGTTTACTGGCAGGGGATCAGCCCCAGCATTTT.